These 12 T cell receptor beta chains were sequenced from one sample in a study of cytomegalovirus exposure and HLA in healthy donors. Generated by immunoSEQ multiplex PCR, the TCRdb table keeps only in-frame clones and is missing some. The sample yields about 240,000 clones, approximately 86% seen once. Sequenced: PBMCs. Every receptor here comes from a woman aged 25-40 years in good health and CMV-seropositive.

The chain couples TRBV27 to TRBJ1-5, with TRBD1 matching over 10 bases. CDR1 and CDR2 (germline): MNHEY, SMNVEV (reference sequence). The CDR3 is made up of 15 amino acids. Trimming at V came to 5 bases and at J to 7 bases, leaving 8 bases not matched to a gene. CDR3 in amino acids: CASSTGTGAGQPQHF. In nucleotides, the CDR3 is TGTGCCAGCAGTACAGGGACAGGGGCTGGGCAGCCCCAGCATTTT.

The chain's CDR3 is CASSLGLAGVVETQYF. CDR3 in DNA: TGTGCCAGCAGCTTAGGGCTAGCGGGAGTTGTGGAGACCCAGTACTTC. The J gene is TRBJ2-5, the V gene TRBV7-9; 10 nucleotides agree with TRBD2. In germline, CDR1 is SEHNR, CDR2 FQNEAQ (reference sequence). This CDR3 contains 16 residues. Trimming cost V 1 base and J 5 bases; bases outside gene matches: 7.

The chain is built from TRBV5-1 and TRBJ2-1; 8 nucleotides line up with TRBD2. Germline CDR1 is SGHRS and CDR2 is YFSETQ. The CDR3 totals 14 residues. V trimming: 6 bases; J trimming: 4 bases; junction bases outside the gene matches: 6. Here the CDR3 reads CASKEAGEYNEQFF. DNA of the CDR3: TGCGCCAGCAAAGAAGCGGGGGAATACAATGAGCAGTTCTTC.

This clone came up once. DNA of the CDR3: TGTGCCAGCAGCCCGAAGACCCCTACTAGGGGGAAGTTCTTC. Its translation: CASSPKTPTRGKFF. The chain employs TRBV7-2 and TRBJ2-1, with D possibly matching TRBD1 (6 bases). Germline V gene data show CDR1 as SGHTA and CDR2 as FQGNSA. This CDR3 spans 14 amino acids. The V end was cut by 5 bases, the J end by 14 bases, with 22 bases between.

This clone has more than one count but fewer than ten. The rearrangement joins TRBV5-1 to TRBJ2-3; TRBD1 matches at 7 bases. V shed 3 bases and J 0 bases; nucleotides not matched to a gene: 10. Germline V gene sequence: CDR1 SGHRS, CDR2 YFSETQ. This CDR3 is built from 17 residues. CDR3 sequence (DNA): TGCGCCAGCAGCTCCATTAGAGGGGGCGGGAGCACAGATACGCAGTATTTT. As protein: CASSSIRGGGSTDTQYF.

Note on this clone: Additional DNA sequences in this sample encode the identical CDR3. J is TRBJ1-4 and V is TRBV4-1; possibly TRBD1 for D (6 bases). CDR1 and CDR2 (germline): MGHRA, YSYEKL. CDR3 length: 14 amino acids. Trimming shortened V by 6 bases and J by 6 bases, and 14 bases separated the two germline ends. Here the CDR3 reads CASSRTGRDEKLFF. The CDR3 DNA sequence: TGCGCCAGCAGTCGAACAGGGAGGGATGAAAAACTGTTTTTT.

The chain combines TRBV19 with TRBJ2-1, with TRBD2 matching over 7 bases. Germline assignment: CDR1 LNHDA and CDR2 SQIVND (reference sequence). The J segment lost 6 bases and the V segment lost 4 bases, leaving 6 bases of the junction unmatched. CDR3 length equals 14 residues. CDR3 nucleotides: TGTGCCAGTAGTACGGCCGGGACTACCAATGAGCAGTTCTTC. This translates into CASSTAGTTNEQFF.

CDR3 residues: CASSLWQGPLAGVSYEQYF. The CDR3 DNA follows: TGTGCCAGCAGCTTATGGCAGGGGCCACTAGCGGGAGTCTCCTACGAGCAGTACTTC. The chain combines TRBV5-4 with TRBJ2-7, with TRBD2 matching over 11 bases. The CDR3 sequence is 19 residues long. CDR1 and CDR2 (germline): SGHNT, YYREEE (reference sequence). V shed 2 bases and J 0 bases; nucleotides not matched to a gene: 13.

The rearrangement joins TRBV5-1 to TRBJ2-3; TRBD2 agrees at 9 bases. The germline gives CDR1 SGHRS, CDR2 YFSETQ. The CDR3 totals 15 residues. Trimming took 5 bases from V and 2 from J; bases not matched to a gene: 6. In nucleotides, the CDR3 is TGCGCCAGCAGTTCCGGGACTAGCTACACAGATACGCAGTATTTT. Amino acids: CASSSGTSYTDTQYF.

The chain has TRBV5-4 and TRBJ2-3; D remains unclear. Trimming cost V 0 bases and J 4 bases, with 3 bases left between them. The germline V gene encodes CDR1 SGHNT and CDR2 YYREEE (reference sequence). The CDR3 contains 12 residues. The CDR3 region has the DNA TGTGCCAGCAGCTTGGTCTCAGATACGCAGTATTTT. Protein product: CASSLVSDTQYF.

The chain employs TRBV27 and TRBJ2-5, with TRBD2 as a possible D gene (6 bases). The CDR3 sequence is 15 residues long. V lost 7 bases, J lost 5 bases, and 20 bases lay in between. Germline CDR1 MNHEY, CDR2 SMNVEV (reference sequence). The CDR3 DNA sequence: TGTGCCAGCACCTCGATGGACGGTGGGGGGGAGACCCAGTACTTC. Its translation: CASTSMDGGGETQYF.

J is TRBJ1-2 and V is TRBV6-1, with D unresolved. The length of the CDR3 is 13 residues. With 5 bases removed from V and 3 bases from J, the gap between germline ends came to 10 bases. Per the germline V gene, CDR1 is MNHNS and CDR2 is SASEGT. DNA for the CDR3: TGTGCCAGCAGTCCCTTGCGGGACTATGGCTACACCTTC. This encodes CASSPLRDYGYTF.